These T cell receptor beta chains were read from a single sample in a study of blood T cells in healthy people across ages. MiXCR was run by TCRdb on the 5' RACE reads, yielding one entry per CDR3 protein. The top ten clones hold approximately 7.7% of a sample with 1.5 million to 2 million distinct CDR3 sequences, 28% of them seen once. The specimen was blood. The origin of the receptors is a woman under 40 in good health. Both conserved end residues are part of each CDR3. D genes are given only for firm matches. Size is stated for part of the rows, as once, few or many counts, or as a class when the clone is expanded.

d_gene: NA
v_gene: TRBV12-3/TRBV12-4
j_gene: TRBJ2-3
abundance: few
CDR3aa: CASSVRTPGGTQYF
CDR3nt: TGTGCCAGCAGTGTCAGAACGCCAGGGGGGACGCAGTATTTT

d_gene: NA
v_gene: TRBV5-1
j_gene: TRBJ2-4
abundance: NA
CDR3aa: CASSLEDGGRNIQYF
CDR3nt: TGCGCCAGCAGCTTGGAAGACGGGGGCAGGAACATTCAGTACTTC

d_gene: TRBD1
v_gene: TRBV20-1
j_gene: TRBJ1-1
abundance: NA
CDR3aa: CSAQRDRGAYTAAFF
CDR3nt: TGCAGTGCACAACGAGACAGGGGGGCCTACACTGCTGCTTTCTTT

d_gene: TRBD2
v_gene: TRBV12-3/TRBV12-4
j_gene: TRBJ2-3
abundance: NA
CDR3aa: CASSLLLADPTDTQYF
CDR3nt: TGTGCCAGCAGCCTCCTCCTAGCGGACCCCACAGATACGCAGTATTTT

d_gene: NA
v_gene: TRBV12-3/TRBV12-4
j_gene: TRBJ2-4
abundance: few
CDR3aa: CASSSYREGGEQYF
CDR3nt: TGTGCCAGCAGTTCTTACAGGGAGGGTGGAGAGCAGTACTTC

d_gene: TRBD2
v_gene: TRBV2
j_gene: TRBJ2-1
abundance: NA
CDR3aa: CASSEGLAGAQGEQFF
CDR3nt: TGTGCCAGCAGTGAAGGATTAGCGGGGGCACAGGGAGAGCAGTTCTTC

d_gene: NA
v_gene: TRBV12-3/TRBV12-4
j_gene: TRBJ2-3
abundance: few
CDR3aa: CASSSRGRRTDTQYF
CDR3nt: TGTGCCAGCAGTTCGAGGGGCAGGAGGACAGATACGCAGTATTTT

d_gene: TRBD1
v_gene: TRBV2
j_gene: TRBJ2-1
abundance: few
CDR3aa: CASSTDRPSNEQFF
CDR3nt: TGTGCCAGCAGTACGGACAGGCCATCGAATGAGCAGTTCTTC

d_gene: NA
v_gene: TRBV7-9
j_gene: TRBJ2-3
abundance: NA
CDR3aa: CASSPPWDSIDVQDTQYF
CDR3nt: TGTGCCAGCAGCCCCCCCTGGGACTCCATTGATGTCCAAGATACGCAGTATTTT

d_gene: TRBD2
v_gene: TRBV5-1
j_gene: TRBJ2-4
abundance: many
CDR3aa: CASTPPGGLNIQYF
CDR3nt: TGCGCCAGCACGCCCCCGGGAGGCCTAAACATTCAGTACTTC

d_gene: TRBD1
v_gene: TRBV28
j_gene: TRBJ2-5
abundance: NA
CDR3aa: CASTDRVEGTQYF
CDR3nt: TGTGCCAGCACCGACAGGGTAGAAGGGACCCAGTACTTC

d_gene: NA
v_gene: TRBV5-1
j_gene: TRBJ1-2
abundance: few
CDR3aa: CASSLSFTGNYGYTF
CDR3nt: TGCGCCAGCAGCTTGTCCTTTACAGGGAACTATGGCTACACCTTC

d_gene: NA
v_gene: TRBV6-2/TRBV6-3
j_gene: TRBJ2-1
abundance: many
CDR3aa: CASRDRTYNEQFF
CDR3nt: TGTGCCAGCCGGGACCGGACCTACAATGAGCAGTTCTTC

d_gene: TRBD1
v_gene: TRBV20-1
j_gene: TRBJ1-1
abundance: few
CDR3aa: CSLLARGRMNTEAFF
CDR3nt: TGCAGCCTCCTAGCAAGGGGGCGGATGAACACTGAAGCTTTCTTT

d_gene: NA
v_gene: TRBV12-3/TRBV12-4
j_gene: TRBJ2-1
abundance: NA
CDR3aa: CASSFGQGGLLNEQFF
CDR3nt: TGTGCCAGCAGTTTTGGCCAGGGGGGCCTCCTGAATGAGCAGTTCTTC

d_gene: NA
v_gene: TRBV5-5
j_gene: TRBJ1-5
abundance: many
CDR3aa: CASSVGTVYGNQPQHF
CDR3nt: TGTGCCAGCAGCGTCGGGACCGTTTACGGCAATCAGCCCCAGCATTTT

d_gene: TRBD2
v_gene: TRBV10-3
j_gene: TRBJ2-5
abundance: few
CDR3aa: CAISEFLAGEETQYF
CDR3nt: TGTGCCATCAGTGAATTTTTAGCGGGAGAGGAGACCCAGTACTTC

d_gene: NA
v_gene: TRBV5-1
j_gene: TRBJ1-1
abundance: few
CDR3aa: CASSFFRGPNLGTEAFF
CDR3nt: TGCGCCAGCAGCTTTTTCCGGGGGCCCAACTTGGGCACTGAAGCTTTCTTT

d_gene: NA
v_gene: TRBV4-1
j_gene: TRBJ2-7
abundance: few
CDR3aa: CASSQEGGSYYEQYF
CDR3nt: TGCGCCAGCAGCCAAGAAGGAGGCAGTTACTACGAGCAGTACTTC

d_gene: TRBD2
v_gene: TRBV7-2
j_gene: TRBJ2-7
abundance: NA
CDR3aa: CASSFGLAAYGQYF
CDR3nt: TGTGCCAGCAGCTTCGGACTAGCGGCCTACGGGCAGTACTTC

d_gene: TRBD2
v_gene: TRBV15
j_gene: TRBJ2-5
abundance: NA
CDR3aa: CATSRDFRGDAQETQYF
CDR3nt: TGTGCCACCAGCAGAGATTTCCGGGGGGACGCACAAGAGACCCAGTACTTC

d_gene: TRBD1
v_gene: TRBV10-2
j_gene: TRBJ2-3
abundance: few
CDR3aa: CANKRTGGTDTQYF
CDR3nt: TGCGCCAACAAGAGGACAGGGGGCACAGATACGCAGTATTTT

d_gene: TRBD2
v_gene: TRBV5-1
j_gene: TRBJ2-3
abundance: few
CDR3aa: CASSLAPSGLGDTQYF
CDR3nt: TGCGCCAGCAGCTTGGCCCCTAGCGGTTTAGGGGATACGCAGTATTTT

d_gene: NA
v_gene: TRBV10-3
j_gene: TRBJ2-5
abundance: NA
CDR3aa: CAISEGLSTLGETQYF
CDR3nt: TGTGCCATCAGTGAGGGACTATCTACCCTTGGGGAGACCCAGTACTTC

d_gene: NA
v_gene: TRBV5-1
j_gene: TRBJ2-2
abundance: few
CDR3aa: CASSSSTQESGELFF
CDR3nt: TGCGCCAGCAGCTCATCGACCCAGGAGTCCGGGGAGCTGTTTTTT

d_gene: NA
v_gene: TRBV29-1
j_gene: TRBJ2-3
abundance: few
CDR3aa: CSVEELAALHPDTQYF
CDR3nt: TGCAGCGTTGAAGAGTTAGCGGCCCTCCATCCAGATACGCAGTATTTT

d_gene: TRBD1
v_gene: TRBV6-5
j_gene: TRBJ2-7
abundance: few
CDR3aa: CASSNRDRDFEQYF
CDR3nt: TGTGCCAGCAGCAACCGGGACAGGGATTTCGAGCAGTACTTC

d_gene: NA
v_gene: TRBV28
j_gene: TRBJ1-2
abundance: many
CDR3aa: CASSGTTGFYGYTF
CDR3nt: TGTGCCAGCAGTGGCACAACAGGGTTCTATGGCTACACCTTC

d_gene: TRBD1
v_gene: TRBV20-1
j_gene: TRBJ2-3
abundance: NA
CDR3aa: CSARGGPGQGREFYAQYF
CDR3nt: TGCAGTGCTAGGGGGGGACCGGGACAGGGGCGCGAGTTCTATGCGCAGTATTTT

d_gene: TRBD1
v_gene: TRBV5-6
j_gene: TRBJ2-7
abundance: NA
CDR3aa: CASSSLRDRLDEQYF
CDR3nt: TGTGCCAGCAGCTCGCTGAGGGACAGGTTGGACGAGCAGTACTTC

d_gene: TRBD1
v_gene: TRBV28
j_gene: TRBJ2-7
abundance: few
CDR3aa: CATKFTGTGNYEQYF
CDR3nt: TGTGCCACCAAGTTCACCGGGACAGGGAACTACGAGCAGTACTTC

d_gene: NA
v_gene: TRBV20-1
j_gene: TRBJ2-7
abundance: few
CDR3aa: CSARVARTYEQYF
CDR3nt: TGCAGTGCTAGAGTGGCGAGAACCTACGAGCAGTACTTC

d_gene: NA
v_gene: TRBV7-9
j_gene: TRBJ1-3
abundance: NA
CDR3aa: CASSPTSSGNTIYF
CDR3nt: TGTGCCAGCAGCCCTACATCCTCTGGAAACACCATATATTTT

d_gene: NA
v_gene: TRBV12-3/TRBV12-4
j_gene: TRBJ2-6
abundance: NA
CDR3aa: CASSLDVPGANVLTF
CDR3nt: TGTGCCAGCAGTTTGGATGTCCCTGGGGCCAACGTCCTGACTTTC

d_gene: NA
v_gene: TRBV7-2
j_gene: TRBJ1-5
abundance: few
CDR3aa: CASRQDWNQPQHF
CDR3nt: TGTGCCAGCAGGCAGGACTGGAATCAGCCCCAGCATTTT